A single sample gave rise to the 22 T cell receptor beta chains below, sequenced in a study of blood T cell repertoires in COVID-19. Assay: immunoSEQ multiplex PCR; the TCRdb copy retains only in-frame clones and omits some. Of about half a million clones in the sample, approximately 85% were seen once. Sequenced input: peripheral blood. Receptor source: a human donor in a cohort sampled during active COVID-19.

Comment on this clone: Within the sample, other DNA sequences also encode this same CDR3. V gene TRBV24-1 combines with J gene TRBJ2-7; 7 bases are shared with TRBD1. V gave up 3 bases and J gave up 2 bases; unmatched junction bases: 3. From germline, CDR1 is KGHDR and CDR2 SFDVKD. The CDR3 runs 14 residues. CDR3 bases: TGTGCCACCAGTGATGCGGACAGGACCTACGAGCAGTACTTC. Encoded protein: CATSDADRTYEQYF.

The genes are TRBV24-1 and TRBJ2-1; D is ambiguous. CDR1 KGHDR and CDR2 SFDVKD come from the germline V gene. CDR3 length: 13 residues. V lost 5 bases, J lost 4 bases, and 8 bases lay in between. The CDR3 DNA reads as TGTGCCACCAGTGTGGGCTTATACAATGAGCAGTTCTTC. Its protein is CATSVGLYNEQFF.

The chain combines TRBV7-9 with TRBJ2-7, with D perhaps matching TRBD1 (5 bases). The CDR3 is 12 amino acids. The germline V gene encodes CDR1 SEHNR and CDR2 FQNEAQ (reference sequence). V lost 3 bases and J 6 bases, leaving 9 bases between the germline ends. The chain's CDR3 is CASSLTDVEQYF. In DNA, the CDR3 is TGTGCCAGCAGCTTGACAGATGTCGAGCAGTACTTC.

The CDR3 sequence: CASSQRNRAFF. In nucleotides, the CDR3 is TGTGCCAGCAGCCAAAGGAACAGAGCTTTCTTT. The rearrangement uses TRBV3-1 (or the pseudogene TRBV3-2) and TRBJ1-1, with D hard to call. From germline, CDR1 is LGHDT and CDR2 YNNKEL (reference sequence). The CDR3 has 11 residues. V lost 2 bases and J 10 bases, leaving 8 bases between the germline ends.

J is TRBJ1-3 and V is TRBV5-4, with D possibly TRBD1 on 5 matching bases. The CDR3 covers 15 residues. The V gene's germline CDR1 is SGHNT and CDR2 YYREEE (reference sequence). The germline V and J ends were trimmed by 5 bases and 0 bases, with 12 bases remaining between them. CDR3 protein: CASRSGLSSGNTIYF. The CDR3 DNA reads as TGTGCCAGCAGGTCGGGACTGAGCTCTGGAAACACCATATATTTT.

This clone is a singleton in its sample. Other DNA sequences in the same sample also yield this CDR3. The chain recombines TRBV5-1 with TRBJ2-2, with a weak D call TRBD1 (6 bases). Germline assignment: CDR1 SGHRS and CDR2 YFSETQ. V shed 5 bases and J shed 0 bases, with 11 bases lying between them. CDR3 size: 15 residues. The CDR3: CASSPGTTNTGELFF. The CDR3, as DNA: TGCGCCAGCAGTCCCGGGACAACGAACACCGGGGAGCTGTTTTTT.

This clone was recorded at least ten times. The chain employs TRBV4-2 and TRBJ2-1; TRBD2 aligns across 8 bases. Germline V gene lookup returns CDR1 LGHNA and CDR2 YNFKEQ. V lost 0 bases and J lost 0; bases outside the gene matches: 4. The length of the CDR3 is 17 residues. The CDR3 protein is CASSQDGLAGSYNEQFF. As DNA, the CDR3 is TGTGCCAGCAGCCAAGATGGTCTAGCGGGCTCCTACAATGAGCAGTTCTTC.

The chain recombines TRBV5-1 with TRBJ2-7; 8 bases are a match to TRBD1. V lost 0 bases to trimming and J lost 4 bases; unmatched junction nucleotides: 3. The CDR3 is 14 amino acids. Looked up from germline, CDR1 is SGHRS and CDR2 is YFSETQ. CDR3 amino acids: CASSLEGQAYEQYF. The CDR3 coding sequence is TGCGCCAGCAGCTTGGAGGGACAGGCTTACGAGCAGTACTTC.

V usage is TRBV4-3 and J usage is TRBJ2-3, with 9 bases that match TRBD2. The CDR3 consists of 16 residues. CDR1 and CDR2 from the germline V gene are LGHNA and YSLEER. J gave up 5 bases and V 2 bases, and 8 bases lay outside the gene matches. The chain's CDR3 is CASSQSLAGGRDTQYF. Here the CDR3 DNA reads TGCGCCAGCAGCCAATCCTTGGCGGGAGGGAGAGATACGCAGTATTTT.

This chain joins TRBV5-6 and TRBJ1-1; D may be TRBD1 (6 bases). The germline V gene has CDR1 SGHDT and CDR2 YYEEEE. Trimming removed 0 bases at V and 0 bases at J, with 12 bases between. The CDR3 is 16 residues long. CDR3 sequence: CASSLVTGHLNTEAFF. In DNA form, the CDR3 reads TGTGCCAGCAGCTTGGTGACGGGACACTTGAACACTGAAGCTTTCTTT. Together with reference TRBV5-6 and TRBJ1-1, the CDR3 gives the full variable domain: DAGVTQSPTHLIKTRGQQVTLRCSPKSGHDTVSWYQQALGQGPQFIFQYYEEEERQRGNFPDRFSGHQFPNYSSELNVNALLLGDSALYLCASSLVTGHLNTEAFFGQGTRLTVV.

This clone was seen a few times. The J gene is TRBJ1-5, the V gene TRBV7-2; 9 bases agree with TRBD1. The V and J ends lost 5 bases and 7 bases, in that order; junction bases with no gene match: 9. The CDR3 is 15 residues long. Germline CDR1 and CDR2: SGHTA and FQGNSA. The CDR3 sequence is CASSPRTGELQPQHF. The DNA for the CDR3 is TGTGCCAGCAGCCCCAGGACAGGGGAACTGCAGCCCCAGCATTTT. The complete variable domain, with remaining parts taken from reference TRBV7-2 and TRBJ1-5, reads GAGVSQSPSNKVTEKGKDVELRCDPISGHTALYWYRQSLGQGLEFLIYFQGNSAPDKSGLPSDRFSAERTGGSVSTLTIQRTQQEDSAVYLCASSPRTGELQPQHFGDGTRLSIL.

The chain is built from TRBV30 and TRBJ1-2, with D perhaps TRBD1 (6 bases). Trimming removed 1 base from V and 4 bases from J, with 13 bases in between. The germline V gene encodes CDR1 GTSNPN and CDR2 SVGIG (reference sequence). The CDR3 is 14 residues long. CDR3: CAWSEWTAFYGYTF. The DNA of the CDR3 is TGTGCCTGGAGTGAATGGACAGCCTTCTATGGCTACACCTTC. Using reference TRBV30 and TRBJ1-2 for the parts outside the CDR3, the full variable domain is SQTIHQWPATLVQPVGSPLSLECTVEGTSNPNLYWYRQAAGRGLQLLFYSVGIGQISSEVPQNLSASRPQDRQFILSSKKLLLSDSGFYLCAWSEWTAFYGYTFGSGTRLTVV.

This clone showed up just once. This sequence joins TRBV18 and TRBJ2-2; the match to TRBD2 covers 7 bases. J was trimmed by 3 bases and V by 2 bases; bases with no gene match: 3. The CDR3 contains 15 residues. From germline, CDR1 is KGHSH and CDR2 LQKENI. CDR3 sequence reads: CASSPFRGDTGELFF. The CDR3 coding sequence is TGTGCCAGCTCACCATTTCGGGGGGACACCGGGGAGCTGTTTTTT.

The chain is built from TRBV19 and TRBJ2-7; weak D call: TRBD1 (6 bases). The CDR3 consists of 14 residues. V was clipped by 6 bases and J by 1 base, with 13 bases between them. Germline loops: CDR1 LNHDA, CDR2 SQIVND (reference sequence). CDR3 in amino acids: CASSLDRTSYEQYF. The CDR3 DNA reads TGTGCCAGTAGCCTAGACAGGACGTCCTACGAGCAGTACTTC.

This clone appeared once. One end of the junction varies from germline; a read error may be responsible. The chain carries TRBV2 and TRBJ1-1; 9 positions match TRBD1. CDR1 is SNHLY and CDR2 is FYNNEI in the germline V gene. The CDR3 length is 12 residues. The CDR3 nucleotides read TGTGCCAGCAGTGGGGGGGACAGGGTACTATGCTTT. Its translation: CASSGGDRVLCF.

Written as DNA, the CDR3 is TGTGCCAGCAGGCCACAGGGCTTCTATGGCTACACCTTC. This gives the protein CASRPQGFYGYTF. J is TRBJ1-2 and V is TRBV28; the D gene is possibly TRBD1 (6 bases). Germline values: CDR1 MDHEN, CDR2 SYDVKM. The CDR3 sequence is 13 residues long. Trimming removed 6 bases from V and 4 bases from J, with 12 bases in between.

The chain employs TRBV3-1 (or the pseudogene TRBV3-2) and TRBJ2-5; no definite D call. The V gene's germline CDR1 is LGHDT and CDR2 YNNKEL (reference sequence). This CDR3 contains 12 residues. V was cut by 0 bases and J by 5 bases, with 4 bases left in between. The CDR3 nucleotides read TGTGCCAGCAGCCAAGATCTGGAGACCCAGTACTTC. This sequence encodes CASSQDLETQYF.

The chain has TRBV19 and TRBJ2-1, with a tentative D call TRBD1 (8 bases). With 7 bases removed from V and 5 bases from J, the gap between germline ends came to 15 bases. Germline V gene data show CDR1 as LNHDA and CDR2 as SQIVND (reference sequence). The CDR3 is 14 amino acids. The CDR3 protein is CASKDRAGDNEQFF. The CDR3 nucleotides read TGTGCCAGTAAGGACAGGGCGGGAGACAATGAGCAGTTCTTC. Drawing the rest from reference TRBV19 and TRBJ2-1, the complete variable domain is DGGITQSPKYLFRKEGQNVTLSCEQNLNHDAMYWYRQDPGQGLRLIYYSQIVNDFQKGDIAEGYSVSREKKESFPLTVTSAQKNPTAFYLCASKDRAGDNEQFFGPGTRLTVL.

This chain links TRBV30 with TRBJ1-5; the D is unclear. V lost 0 bases, J lost 1 base, and 4 bases lay in between. The CDR3 runs to 13 residues. Germline CDR1 reads GTSNPN; CDR2 reads SVGIG (reference sequence). In nucleotides, the CDR3 is TGTGCCTGGAGTGTAACAAGCAATCAGCCCCAGCATTTT. Translation gives CAWSVTSNQPQHF.

The chain is built from TRBV27 and TRBJ2-3; 7 positions agree with TRBD2. The germline V gene has CDR1 MNHEY and CDR2 SMNVEV (reference sequence). This CDR3 has 15 residues. V lost 5 bases to trimming and J lost 8 bases; unmatched junction nucleotides: 13. The CDR3: CASSPPGGESGTQYF. Here the CDR3 DNA reads TGTGCCAGCAGTCCCCCTGGGGGGGAGTCGGGTACGCAGTATTTT.

The chain carries TRBV15 and TRBJ1-5, with TRBD1 matching over 7 bases. CDR1 is LNHNV, CDR2 YYDKDF, per germline (reference sequence). The CDR3 is made up of 18 amino acids. After removal of 0 bases from V and 4 bases from J, the junction contained 12 bases not matched to a gene. CDR3 residues: CATSRDLTGFLRNQPQHF. The CDR3 DNA reads as TGTGCCACCAGCAGAGATTTGACAGGGTTTTTGAGAAATCAGCCCCAGCATTTT.

The chain carries TRBV18 and TRBJ1-6; the match to TRBD1 covers 11 bases. The ends lost 3 bases at V and 8 bases at J; junction bases unmatched: 6. The CDR3 consists of 16 residues. Germline V CDR1 and CDR2: KGHSH, LQKENI. CDR3 DNA sequence: TGTGCCAGCTCACCGACAGGACAGGGGGCTTATTCACCCCTCCACTTT. Protein: CASSPTGQGAYSPLHF. Full variable domain (outside the CDR3, taken from reference TRBV18 and TRBJ1-6): NAGVMQNPRHLVRRRGQEARLRCSPMKGHSHVYWYRQLPEEGLKFMVYLQKENIIDESGMPKERFSAEFPKEGPSILRIQQVVRGDSAAYFCASSPTGQGAYSPLHFGNGTRLTVT.